This entry features one T cell receptor beta chain sequence. This sample is part of a study of blood T cell repertoires in COVID-19. V was pared by 6 bases and J by 4 bases, with 6 bases of the junction left unmatched. The CDR3 contains 14 residues. Looked up from germline, CDR1 is MGHDK and CDR2 is SYGVNS. Those enrolled in Seattle joined during active infection and were followed longitudinally afterward. Original methodology: Scientists estimated how many nucleated cells there were by amplifying reference gene primers. The protocol was immunoSEQ multiplex PCR, while the TCRdb copy is restricted to in-frame clones and leaves out a portion. V and J calls and clone size are those listed in that table; D and trimming were worked out from the DNA. The profile shows about 160,000 clones, around nine tenths of them singletons.

The TCR originated in a woman aged 65 to 85 with COVID-19, enrolled during active disease. The sequencing input was peripheral blood. The V call is TRBV25-1, the J call TRBJ1-2; 9 bases match TRBD1. CDR3 sequence: CASRGQGSVYGYTF. The CDR3 coding sequence is TGTGCCAGCAGAGGACAGGGGAGCGTCTATGGCTACACCTTC.